A single count supports the clone carrying this T cell receptor (beta chain). No antigen is known for it. The data belong to a study of shared clonotypes between healthy human individuals. The CDR3 loop spans 14 amino acids. Germline CDR1 and CDR2: SGHAT and FQNNGV. V was pared by 0 bases and J by 2 bases, with 8 bases between. DNA from unsorted PBMC was sequenced on ten immunoSEQ deep assay plates. Using immunoSEQ multiplex PCR, the repertoire was profiled, and TCRdb retains in-frame clones only, with some absent. The data show under 600,000 clones, around 77% seen once. Free of recent acute infections or vaccinations, the donors were healthy HIV-negative adults. Nashville, Tennessee was home to all donors, each a Caucasian adult. General study points: Only blood was sampled, and tissue TCR repertoires likely differ from blood ones.

This rearrangement joins TRBV11-2 to TRBJ2-7, with unresolved D. The source of this sequence is a woman aged 35 to 49 in good health. Some clones in this sample may be carry-over from other donors' samples. The sequencing input was PBMCs. The CDR3 loop reads CASSLDGAAYEQYF. CDR3 bases: TGTGCCAGCAGCTTAGACGGCGCTGCCTACGAGCAGTACTTC.